This T cell receptor (beta chain) was sequenced for a study of cytomegalovirus exposure and HLA in healthy donors. With 60 Vbeta and 13 Jbeta primers, the PCR was carried out. TCRdb's copy holds only in-frame clones and misses some; the assay was immunoSEQ multiplex PCR. The sample lists 150,000 to 200,000 clones, roughly four fifths seen once, with roughly 4.5% in the top ten. V was clipped by 9 bases and J by 4 bases; unmatched bases: 10. The CDR3 consists of 15 residues. In germline, CDR1 is MDHEN, CDR2 SYDVKM. Findings and limits, study-wide: A list of approximately 160 TCR beta chains associated with cytomegalovirus was given. V- and J-gene trimming in TCR beta was tied to a missense DCLRE1C variant by an analysis performed later.

Concerning this clone: Antigen unknown.

Sequencing was carried out using PBMCs. The source of this sequence is a man between 45 and 60 years old in good health and CMV-seropositive. The chain combines TRBV28 with TRBJ2-5; the match to TRBD2 covers 11 bases. This CDR3 is CASSGGAGSRETQYF. The CDR3 DNA follows: TGTGCCAGTAGCGGGGGGGCCGGGTCCAGAGAGACCCAGTACTTC.